This T cell receptor (beta chain) came from a study of blood T cell repertoires in COVID-19. Study summary: Samples taken during acute and convalescent COVID-19 were collected in the United States, Italy and Spain.

The V end lost 5 bases, the J end lost 2 bases, and 12 bases lay between the germline ends. From germline, CDR1 is KGHSH and CDR2 LQKENI. CDR3 size: 15 residues. This table comes from immunoSEQ multiplex PCR, and its TCRdb copy is limited to in-frame clones, with some not included. The top ten hold around 0.91% of the sample, which has 55,000 to 80,000 clones, about 80% seen once. In this sample, this clone turned up a few times. Sequenced: peripheral blood. The chain links TRBV18 to TRBJ2-2, with D maybe TRBD1 (5 bases). The origin of this receptor is a woman in her 70s with acute or convalescent COVID-19. The DNA for the CDR3 is TGTGCCAGCTCAGACGCAGGGCCAAACACCGGGGAGCTGTTTTTT. Translating it yields CASSDAGPNTGELFF.